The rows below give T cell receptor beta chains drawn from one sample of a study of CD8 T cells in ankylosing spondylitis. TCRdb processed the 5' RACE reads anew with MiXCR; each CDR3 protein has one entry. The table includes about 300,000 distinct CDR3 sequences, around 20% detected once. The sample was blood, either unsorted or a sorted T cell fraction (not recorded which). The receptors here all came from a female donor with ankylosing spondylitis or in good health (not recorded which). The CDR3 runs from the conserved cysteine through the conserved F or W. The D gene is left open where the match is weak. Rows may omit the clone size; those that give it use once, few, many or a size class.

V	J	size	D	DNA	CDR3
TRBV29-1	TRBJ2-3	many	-	TGCAGCGTTGAACTCTCAGGGAATTGGGGCACAGATACGCAGTATTTT	CSVELSGNWGTDTQYF
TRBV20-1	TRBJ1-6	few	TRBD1	TGCAGTGCTAGAGACCGGACAGGGGATGTAGTAGGTTCACCCCTCCACTTT	CSARDRTGDVVGSPLHF
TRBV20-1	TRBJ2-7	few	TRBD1	TGCAGTGCTAGGACCGACAGGGGGCACTCCTACGAGCAGTACTTC	CSARTDRGHSYEQYF
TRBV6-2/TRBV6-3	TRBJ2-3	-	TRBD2	TGTGCCAGCAGTTACTCGAGCCTCCTACCGGGACTAGCGTCTAGCACAGATACGCAGTATTTT	CASSYSSLLPGLASSTDTQYF
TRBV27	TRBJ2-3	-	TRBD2	TGTGCCAGCCTTAAATTGGCGGGAGGGGTCCATAAGAATACGCAGTATTTT	CASLKLAGGVHKNTQYF
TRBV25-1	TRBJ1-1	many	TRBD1	TGTGCCAGCAGTGCGGACTCAGGGGGGCGGCGGAGGGCTTTCTTT	CASSADSGGRRRAFF
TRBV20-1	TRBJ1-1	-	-	TGCAGTGCTAGAGGACAGGTGAACACTGAAGCTTTCTTT	CSARGQVNTEAFF
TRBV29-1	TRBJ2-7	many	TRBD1	TGCAGCGCCGGAACAGGGGAGATGTCCTACGAGCAGTACTTC	CSAGTGEMSYEQYF
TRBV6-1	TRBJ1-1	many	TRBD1	TGTGCCAGCAGGGGGACAGCCCGAGTCACTGAAGCTTTCTTT	CASRGTARVTEAFF
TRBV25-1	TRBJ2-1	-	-	TGTGCCAGCAGTTGGTCAACTAGAAGTCGGAATGAGCAGTTCTTC	CASSWSTRSRNEQFF
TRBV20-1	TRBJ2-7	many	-	TGCAGTGCTAGAGGCATCCTCTACGAGCAGTACTTC	CSARGILYEQYF
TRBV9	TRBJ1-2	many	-	TGTGCCAGCAGCGCGGGACTTACTTTACGATATGGCTACACCTTC	CASSAGLTLRYGYTF
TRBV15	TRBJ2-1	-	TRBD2	TGTGCCACCGCTAGTAGCGGGAGCGGGCAGTTCTTC	CATASSGSGQFF
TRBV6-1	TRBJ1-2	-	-	TGTGCCAGCAATAGCGGGGAGGACTATGGCTACACCTTC	CASNSGEDYGYTF